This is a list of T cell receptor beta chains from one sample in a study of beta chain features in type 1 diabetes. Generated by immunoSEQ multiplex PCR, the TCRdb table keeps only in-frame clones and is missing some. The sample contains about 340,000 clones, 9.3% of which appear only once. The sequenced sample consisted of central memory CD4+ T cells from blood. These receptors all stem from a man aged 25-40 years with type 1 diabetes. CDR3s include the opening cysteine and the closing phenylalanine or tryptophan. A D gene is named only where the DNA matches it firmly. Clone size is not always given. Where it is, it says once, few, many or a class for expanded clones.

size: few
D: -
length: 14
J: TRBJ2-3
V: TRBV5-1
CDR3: CASSTGQSTDTQYF
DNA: TGCGCCAGCAGCACCGGACAGAGCACAGATACGCAGTATTTT

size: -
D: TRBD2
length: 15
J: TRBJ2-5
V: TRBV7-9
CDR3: CASSTKERGQETQYF
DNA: TGTGCCAGCAGCACAAAGGAGCGGGGACAAGAGACCCAGTACTTC

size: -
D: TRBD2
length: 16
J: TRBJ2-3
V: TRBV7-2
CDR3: CASSLQGASGGNTQYF
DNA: TGTGCCAGCAGCTTACAAGGGGCTAGCGGGGGTAATACGCAGTATTTT

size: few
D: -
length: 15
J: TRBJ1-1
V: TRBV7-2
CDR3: CASSRDGRMNTEAFF
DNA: TGTGCCAGCAGCAGGGACGGCCGCATGAACACTGAAGCTTTCTTT

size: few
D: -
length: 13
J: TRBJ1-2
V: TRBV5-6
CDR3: CASSLVGNSGYTF
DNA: TGTGCCAGCAGCTTGGTTGGCAATTCGGGCTACACCTTC

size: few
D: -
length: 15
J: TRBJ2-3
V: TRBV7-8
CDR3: CASSPQAGLPDTQYF
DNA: TGTGCCAGCAGCCCTCAGGCCGGGCTCCCAGATACGCAGTATTTT

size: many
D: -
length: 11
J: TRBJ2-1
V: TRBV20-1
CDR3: CSAGPGDEQFF
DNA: TGCAGTGCCGGGCCCGGGGATGAGCAGTTCTTC

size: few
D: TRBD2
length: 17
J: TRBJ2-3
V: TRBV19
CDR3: CASSNAGGAPSTDTQYF
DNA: TGTGCCAGTAGTAATGCGGGGGGCGCCCCTAGCACAGATACGCAGTATTTT

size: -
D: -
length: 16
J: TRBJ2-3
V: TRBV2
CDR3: CASSERRQAFTDTQYF
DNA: TGTGCCAGCAGTGAGAGGCGACAGGCCTTCACAGATACGCAGTATTTT

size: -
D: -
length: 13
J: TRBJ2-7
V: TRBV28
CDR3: CASKLPDGDEQYF
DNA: TGTGCCAGCAAGTTACCGGACGGGGACGAGCAGTACTTC

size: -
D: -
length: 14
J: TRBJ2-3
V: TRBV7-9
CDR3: CASSRGGGTDTQYF
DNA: TGTGCCAGCAGCCGAGGGGGTGGCACAGATACGCAGTATTTT

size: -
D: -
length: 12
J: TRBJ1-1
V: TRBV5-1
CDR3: CASSLADTEAFF
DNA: TGCGCCAGCAGCTTGGCTGACACTGAAGCTTTCTTT

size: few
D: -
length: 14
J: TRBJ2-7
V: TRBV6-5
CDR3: CASSYTGTEEKQYF
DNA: TGTGCCAGCAGTTATACGGGGACCGAGGAGAAGCAGTACTTC

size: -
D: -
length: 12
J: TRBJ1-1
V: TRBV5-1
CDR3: CASGSQGTEAFF
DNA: TGCGCCAGCGGGTCCCAGGGCACTGAAGCTTTCTTT

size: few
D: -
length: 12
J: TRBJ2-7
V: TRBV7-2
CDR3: CASSPRGREQYF
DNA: TGTGCCAGCAGTCCACGGGGGCGCGAGCAGTACTTC

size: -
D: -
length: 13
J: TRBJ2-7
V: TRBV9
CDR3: CASSPPAQYEQYF
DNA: TGTGCCAGCAGCCCACCCGCCCAATACGAGCAGTACTTC

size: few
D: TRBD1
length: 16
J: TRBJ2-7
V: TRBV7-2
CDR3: CASSLVGGQGFDEQYF
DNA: TGTGCCAGCAGCTTAGTAGGGGGACAGGGGTTCGACGAGCAGTACTTC

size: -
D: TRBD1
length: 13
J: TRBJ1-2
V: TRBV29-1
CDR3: CSAGQGETYGYTF
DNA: TGCAGCGCAGGACAGGGAGAGACCTATGGCTACACCTTC

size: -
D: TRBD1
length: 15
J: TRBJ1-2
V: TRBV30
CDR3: CAWSEDRGDPYGYTF
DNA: TGTGCCTGGAGTGAGGACAGGGGGGATCCCTATGGCTACACCTTC

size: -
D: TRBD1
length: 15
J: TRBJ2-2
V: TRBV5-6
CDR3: CASTDTGQGKGELFF
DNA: TGTGCCAGCACCGATACCGGACAGGGGAAAGGGGAGCTGTTTTTT

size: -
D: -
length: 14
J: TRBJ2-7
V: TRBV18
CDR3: CASSPNPTGYEQYF
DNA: TGTGCCAGCTCACCAAATCCGACAGGATACGAGCAGTACTTC

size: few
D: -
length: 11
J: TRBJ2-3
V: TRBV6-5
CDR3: CASNDQNTQYF
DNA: TGTGCCAGCAACGACCAGAATACGCAGTATTTT